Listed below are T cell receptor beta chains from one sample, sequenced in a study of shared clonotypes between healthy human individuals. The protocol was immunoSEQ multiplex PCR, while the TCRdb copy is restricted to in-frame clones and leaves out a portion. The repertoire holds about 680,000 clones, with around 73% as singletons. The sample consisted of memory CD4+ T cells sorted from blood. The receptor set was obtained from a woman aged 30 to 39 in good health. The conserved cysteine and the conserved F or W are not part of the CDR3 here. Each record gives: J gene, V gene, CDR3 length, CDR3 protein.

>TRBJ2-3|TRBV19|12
ASTLRTSTDTQY
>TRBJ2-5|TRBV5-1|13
ASSPRGEEVETQY
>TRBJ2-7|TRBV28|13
ASRKMGTGAYEQY
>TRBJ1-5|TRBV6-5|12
ASSGRRNNQPQH
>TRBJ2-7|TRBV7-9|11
ASSLAVTYEQY
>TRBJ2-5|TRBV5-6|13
ASSFGGRGQETQY
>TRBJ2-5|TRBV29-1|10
SVAGQEETQY
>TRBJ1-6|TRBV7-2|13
ASSLAGGTVSPLH
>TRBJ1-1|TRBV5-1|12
ATRDTNTNTEAF
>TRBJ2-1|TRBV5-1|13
ASSLASGSYNEQF
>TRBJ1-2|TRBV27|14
ASSLSHRTANYGYT
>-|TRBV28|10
ASSKPGYEQY
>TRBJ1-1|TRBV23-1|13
ASSQSNRGCSEAF
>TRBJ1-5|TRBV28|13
ASSFTGARNQPQH
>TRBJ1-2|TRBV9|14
ASSVGPVNANYGYT
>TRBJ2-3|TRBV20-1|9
SASPADTQY
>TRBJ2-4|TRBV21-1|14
ASSNMEGIAKNIQY
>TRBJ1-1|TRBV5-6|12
ASSVGLEGTEAF
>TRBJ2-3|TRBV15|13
ATSRGDRDTDTQY
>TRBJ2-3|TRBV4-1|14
ASSLGLSGVSDTQY
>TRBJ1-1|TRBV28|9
ASSLSHPAF
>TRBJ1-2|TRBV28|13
ASTPAGGANYGYT
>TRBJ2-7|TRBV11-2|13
ASIHGAGVIYEQY
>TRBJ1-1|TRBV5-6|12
ASSPTPGDTEAF
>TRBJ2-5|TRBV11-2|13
ASSLGGRGRETQY
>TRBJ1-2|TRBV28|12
ASSPEGVGYGYT
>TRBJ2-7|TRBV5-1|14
ASSTGTYGGGYEQY
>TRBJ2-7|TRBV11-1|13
ASSLAAGESYEQY
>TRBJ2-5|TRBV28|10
ASTGAGETQY
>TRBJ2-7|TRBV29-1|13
SVELAGRRSYEQY
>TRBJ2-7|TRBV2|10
AGGELSYEQY
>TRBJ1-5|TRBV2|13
ASSALRTANQPQH
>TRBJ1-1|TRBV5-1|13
ASRLRPGAATEAF
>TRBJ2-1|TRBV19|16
ASSIGVGQGGGYNEQF
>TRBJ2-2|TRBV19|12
ASSTGPNTGELF
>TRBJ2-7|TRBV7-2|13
ASSLGLAGRYEQY
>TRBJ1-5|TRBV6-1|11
ASSEPYNQPQH
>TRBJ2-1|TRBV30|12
AWSPGVRVYEQF
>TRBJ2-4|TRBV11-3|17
ASSLDGGIAGGTKNIQY
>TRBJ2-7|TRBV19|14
ARMTSRPDRPYEQY
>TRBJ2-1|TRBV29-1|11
SVKPLAGNEQF
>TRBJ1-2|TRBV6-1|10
ASRDYTDGYT
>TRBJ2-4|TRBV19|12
ASSIGAAKNIQY